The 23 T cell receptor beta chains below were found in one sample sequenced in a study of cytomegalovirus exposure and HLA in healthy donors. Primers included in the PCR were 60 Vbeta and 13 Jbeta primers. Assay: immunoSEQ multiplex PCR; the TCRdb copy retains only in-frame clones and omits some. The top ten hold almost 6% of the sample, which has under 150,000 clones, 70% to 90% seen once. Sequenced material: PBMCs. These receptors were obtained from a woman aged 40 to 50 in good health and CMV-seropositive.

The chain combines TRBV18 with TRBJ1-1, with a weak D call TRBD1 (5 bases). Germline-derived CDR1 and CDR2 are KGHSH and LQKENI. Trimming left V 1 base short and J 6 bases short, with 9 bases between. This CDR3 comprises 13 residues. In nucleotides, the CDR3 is TGTGCCAGCTCACCACTTGAAGGGGCTGAAGCTTTCTTT. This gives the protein CASSPLEGAEAFF.

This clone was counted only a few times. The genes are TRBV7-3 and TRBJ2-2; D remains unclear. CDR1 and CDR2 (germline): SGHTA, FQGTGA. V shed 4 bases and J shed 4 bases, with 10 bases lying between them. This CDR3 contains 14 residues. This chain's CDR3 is CASSSRPGTGELFF. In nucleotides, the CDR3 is TGTGCCAGCAGCTCGCGACCGGGCACCGGGGAGCTGTTTTTT.

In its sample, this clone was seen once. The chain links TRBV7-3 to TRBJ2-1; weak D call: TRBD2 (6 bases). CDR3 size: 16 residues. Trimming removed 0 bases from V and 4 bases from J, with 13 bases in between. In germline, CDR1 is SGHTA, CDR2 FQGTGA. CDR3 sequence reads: CASSLTFSGKYNEQFF. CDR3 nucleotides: TGTGCCAGCAGCTTAACGTTTAGCGGAAAATACAATGAGCAGTTCTTC.

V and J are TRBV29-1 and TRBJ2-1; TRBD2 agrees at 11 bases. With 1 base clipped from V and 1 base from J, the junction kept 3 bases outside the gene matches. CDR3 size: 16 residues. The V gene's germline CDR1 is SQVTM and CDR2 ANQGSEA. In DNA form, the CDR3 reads TGCAGCGTTGAAGGTGGGACTAGCGGATCCTACAATGAGCAGTTCTTC. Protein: CSVEGGTSGSYNEQFF.

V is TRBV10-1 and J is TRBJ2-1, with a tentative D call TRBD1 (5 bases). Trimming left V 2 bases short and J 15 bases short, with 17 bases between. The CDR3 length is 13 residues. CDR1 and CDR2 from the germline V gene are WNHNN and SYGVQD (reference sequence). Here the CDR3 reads CASSENGAQRPFF. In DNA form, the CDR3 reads TGCGCCAGCAGTGAGAATGGGGCACAACGGCCGTTCTTC.

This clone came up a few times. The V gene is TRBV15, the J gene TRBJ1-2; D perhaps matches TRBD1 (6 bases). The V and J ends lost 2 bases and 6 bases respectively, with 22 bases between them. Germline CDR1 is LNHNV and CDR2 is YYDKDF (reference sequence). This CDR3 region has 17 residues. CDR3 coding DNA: TGTGCCACCAGCAGACTTTACCTGGACAGTGCGAAGGATGGCTACACCTTC. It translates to CATSRLYLDSAKDGYTF.

The CDR3 is CASSQQPGNTEAFF. Here the CDR3 DNA reads TGCGCCAGCAGCCAACAGCCAGGGAACACTGAAGCTTTCTTT. The V and J genes are TRBV4-1 and TRBJ1-1, with D uncertain. Germline CDR1 and CDR2: MGHRA and YSYEKL. This CDR3 region has 14 residues. Between the trimmed V and J ends, which lost 2 bases and 1 base, there was a span of 8 bases.

This CDR3 is CASSPLQGEAYNEQFF. DNA of the CDR3: TGTGCCAGCTCACCACTGCAGGGGGAGGCCTACAATGAGCAGTTCTTC. This chain links TRBV18 with TRBJ2-1; tentative D call: TRBD1 (7 bases). CDR3 length equals 16 residues. Looked up from germline, CDR1 is KGHSH and CDR2 is LQKENI. Between the trimmed V and J ends, which lost 1 base and 2 bases, there was a span of 12 bases. The complete variable domain, with remaining parts taken from reference TRBV18 and TRBJ2-1, reads NAGVMQNPRHLVRRRGQEARLRCSPMKGHSHVYWYRQLPEEGLKFMVYLQKENIIDESGMPKERFSAEFPKEGPSILRIQQVVRGDSAAYFCASSPLQGEAYNEQFFGPGTRLTVL.

The CDR3 region is CASSPTGQETQYF. For the CDR3, the DNA is TGTGCCAGCAGCCCTACTGGCCAAGAGACCCAGTACTTC. The chain employs TRBV5-6 and TRBJ2-5; D gene unclear. CDR3 length equals 13 residues. CDR1 is SGHDT and CDR2 is YYEEEE in the germline V gene. V lost 4 bases and J lost 1, with 8 bases in between.

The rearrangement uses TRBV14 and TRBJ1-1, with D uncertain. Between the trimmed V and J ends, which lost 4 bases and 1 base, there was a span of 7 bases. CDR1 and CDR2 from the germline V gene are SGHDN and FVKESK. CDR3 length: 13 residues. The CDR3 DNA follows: TGTGCCAGCAGCCGATACAGGAACACTGAAGCTTTCTTT. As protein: CASSRYRNTEAFF.

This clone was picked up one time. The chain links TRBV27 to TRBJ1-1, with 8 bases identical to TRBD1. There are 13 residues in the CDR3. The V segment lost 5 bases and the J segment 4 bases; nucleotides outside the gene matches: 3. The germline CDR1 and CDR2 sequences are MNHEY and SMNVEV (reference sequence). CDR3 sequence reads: CASSPGTGTEAFF. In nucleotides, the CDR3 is TGTGCCAGCAGTCCCGGGACAGGCACTGAAGCTTTCTTT.

The CDR3 DNA reads TGTGCCAGCAGCTTAGTAGACAGTCTAGAGGAGCAGTACTTC. The encoded protein is CASSLVDSLEEQYF. The V and J genes are TRBV7-6 and TRBJ2-7, with D tentatively TRBD1 (5 bases). The V gene lost 1 base and the J gene lost 7 bases, with 14 bases spanning the gap. Looked up from germline, CDR1 is SGHVS and CDR2 is FNYEAQ. The CDR3 is 14 amino acids.

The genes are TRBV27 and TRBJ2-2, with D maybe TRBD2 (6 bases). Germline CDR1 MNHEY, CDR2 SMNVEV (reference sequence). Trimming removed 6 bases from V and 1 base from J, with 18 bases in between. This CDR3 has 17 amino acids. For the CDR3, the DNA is TGTGCCAGCAGGACACTCGGGGCGGGGCAGAACACCGGGGAGCTGTTTTTT. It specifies CASRTLGAGQNTGELFF.

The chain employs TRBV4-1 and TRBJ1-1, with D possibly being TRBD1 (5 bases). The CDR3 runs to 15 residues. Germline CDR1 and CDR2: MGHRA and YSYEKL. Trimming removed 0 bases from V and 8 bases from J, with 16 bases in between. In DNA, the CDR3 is TGCGCCAGCAGCCAAGATGTGGGACCGGGACTGGAAGCTTTCTTT. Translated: CASSQDVGPGLEAFF.

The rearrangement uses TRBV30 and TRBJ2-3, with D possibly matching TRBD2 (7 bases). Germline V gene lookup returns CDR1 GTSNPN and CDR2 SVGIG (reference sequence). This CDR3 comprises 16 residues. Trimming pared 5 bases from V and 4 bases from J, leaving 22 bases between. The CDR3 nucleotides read TGTGCCTGGGGATACGGTAGGGGGGGAGGGTCAGATACGCAGTATTTT. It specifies CAWGYGRGGGSDTQYF.

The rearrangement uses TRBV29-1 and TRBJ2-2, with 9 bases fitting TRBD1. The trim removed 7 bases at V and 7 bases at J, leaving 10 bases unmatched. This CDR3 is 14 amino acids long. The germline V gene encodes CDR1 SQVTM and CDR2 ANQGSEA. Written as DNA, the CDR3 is TGCAGCGGTTTGGACAGGGGAACGGGCGGGGAGCTGTTTTTT. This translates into CSGLDRGTGGELFF.

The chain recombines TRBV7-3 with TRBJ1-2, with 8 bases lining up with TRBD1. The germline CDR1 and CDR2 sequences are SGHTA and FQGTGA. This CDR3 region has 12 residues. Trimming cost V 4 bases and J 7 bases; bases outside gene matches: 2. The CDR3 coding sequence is TGTGCCAGCAGCTCCACAGGGGGTGGCTACACCTTC. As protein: CASSSTGGGYTF.

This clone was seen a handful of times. The CDR3: CASSLVQGVVTQYF. Written as DNA, the CDR3 is TGCGCCAGCAGCTTGGTACAGGGGGTCGTGACCCAGTACTTC. The chain is built from TRBV5-1 and TRBJ2-5; 8 positions match TRBD1. Germline V gene data show CDR1 as SGHRS and CDR2 as YFSETQ. The CDR3 is 14 residues long. Trimming removed 0 bases from V and 7 bases from J; junction bases left unmatched: 5.

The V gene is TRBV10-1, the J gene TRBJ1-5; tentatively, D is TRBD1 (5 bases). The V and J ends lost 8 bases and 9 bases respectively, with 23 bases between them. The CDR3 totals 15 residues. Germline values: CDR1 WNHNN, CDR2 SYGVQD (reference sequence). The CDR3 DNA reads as TGCGCCAGCCGGGGGTCGGGCCCCCCATTACGGCCCCAGCATTTT. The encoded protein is CASRGSGPPLRPQHF.

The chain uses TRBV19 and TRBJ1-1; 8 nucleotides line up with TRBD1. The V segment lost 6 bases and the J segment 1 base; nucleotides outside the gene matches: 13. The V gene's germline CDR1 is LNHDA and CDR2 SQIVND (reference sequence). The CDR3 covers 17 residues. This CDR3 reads CASSHLSFQGANTEAFF. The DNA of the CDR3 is TGTGCCAGTAGCCACCTTTCTTTTCAGGGGGCGAACACTGAAGCTTTCTTT.

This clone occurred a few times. The CDR3 here is CASSISSNTGELFF. The CDR3 nucleotides read TGTGCCAGTAGTATCTCCTCGAACACCGGGGAGCTGTTTTTT. The chain uses TRBV19 and TRBJ2-2; no definite D call. Deletions cut 3 bases from V and 0 bases from J, with 5 bases between. Germline lookup yields CDR1 LNHDA and CDR2 SQIVND (reference sequence). This CDR3 is built from 14 residues.

The CDR3 DNA sequence: TGTGCCAGCAGTTTACCCGGGACTAGCGAGTGTACGCAGTATTTT. This codes for CASSLPGTSECTQYF. The chain uses TRBV28 and TRBJ2-3; TRBD2 agrees at 10 bases. The germline gives CDR1 MDHEN, CDR2 SYDVKM. The V and J ends lost 2 bases and 8 bases, in that order; junction bases with no gene match: 7. This CDR3 has 15 amino acids.

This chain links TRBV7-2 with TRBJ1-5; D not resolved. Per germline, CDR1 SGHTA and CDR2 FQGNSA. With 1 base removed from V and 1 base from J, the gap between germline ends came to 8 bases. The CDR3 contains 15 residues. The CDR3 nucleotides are TGTGCCAGCAGCTTAGTCGGGAACAGCAATCAGCCCCAGCATTTT. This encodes CASSLVGNSNQPQHF.